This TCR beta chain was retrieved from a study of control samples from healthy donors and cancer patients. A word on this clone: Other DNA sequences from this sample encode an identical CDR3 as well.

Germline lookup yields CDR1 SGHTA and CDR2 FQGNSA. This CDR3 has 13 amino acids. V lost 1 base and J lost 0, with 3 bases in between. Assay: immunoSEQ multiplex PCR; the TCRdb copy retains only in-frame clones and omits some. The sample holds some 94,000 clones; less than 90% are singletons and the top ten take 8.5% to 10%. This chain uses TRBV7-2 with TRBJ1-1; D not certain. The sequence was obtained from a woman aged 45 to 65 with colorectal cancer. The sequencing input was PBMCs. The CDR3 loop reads CASSLVVNTEAFF. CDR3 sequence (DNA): TGTGCCAGCAGCTTAGTTGTGAACACTGAAGCTTTCTTT.